This passage covers 9 T cell receptor beta chains from one sample sequenced in a study of Ad26.COV2.S vaccination and SARS-CoV-2 variants. The sample's treatment: over 15 received Ad26.COV2.S at low or high dose, single or two shots; several received placebo; per-sample allocation not given. Specimens were obtained on day 63 following the first vaccine or placebo injection. Clones were read by immunoSEQ multiplex PCR, and TCRdb kept only the in-frame ones, dropping some. The sample lists about 350,000 clones, approximately 90% occurring once. The sequenced sample was peripheral blood, obtained in a trial of Ad26.COV2.S vaccine versus placebo. All receptors derive from a person between 18 and 59 years old who received the Ad26.COV2.S COVID-19 vaccine or a placebo.

V and J are TRBV7-3 and TRBJ2-2; the match to TRBD2 covers 10 bases. Germline loops: CDR1 SGHTA, CDR2 FQGTGA. This CDR3 contains 16 residues. The junction had 9 bases not matched to a gene; V was cut back by 5 bases and J by 6 bases. Here the CDR3 DNA reads TGTGCCAGCAGCCTACTAGCGGGGCAAGGGTCCGGGGAGCTGTTTTTT. Protein: CASSLLAGQGSGELFF. The complete variable domain, with remaining parts taken from reference TRBV7-3 and TRBJ2-2, reads GAGVSQTPSNKVTEKGKYVELRCDPISGHTALYWYRQSLGQGPEFLIYFQGTGAADDSGLPNDRFFAVRPEGSVSTLKIQRTERGDSAVYLCASSLLAGQGSGELFFGEGSRLTVL.

This sequence joins TRBV15 and TRBJ2-7; 12 positions match TRBD1. The ends lost 5 bases at V and 0 bases at J; junction bases unmatched: 5. This CDR3 is built from 16 residues. Germline lookup yields CDR1 LNHNV and CDR2 YYDKDF (reference sequence). CDR3 sequence: CATSLKGQGASYEQYF. The CDR3 DNA sequence: TGTGCCACCAGCCTTAAGGGACAGGGGGCCTCCTACGAGCAGTACTTC.

The J gene is TRBJ2-7, the V gene TRBV5-1; 8 nucleotides line up with TRBD1. The CDR3 is 17 amino acids. CDR1 SGHRS and CDR2 YFSETQ come from the germline V gene. The V gene end was trimmed by 0 bases and the J gene end by 7 bases; junction bases not matched to a gene: 15. The CDR3 reads CASSLGLNRGSPGEQYF. CDR3 DNA sequence: TGCGCCAGCAGCTTGGGCCTAAACAGGGGGAGCCCGGGGGAGCAGTACTTC.

This clone was seen just once. This chain's CDR3 is CASSLSMGPYNEQFF. The CDR3, as DNA: TGTGCCAGTAGTCTTAGTATGGGGCCTTACAATGAGCAGTTCTTC. This sequence joins TRBV19 and TRBJ2-1; tentative D call: TRBD1 (5 bases). CDR3 length: 15 amino acids. Trimming removed 5 bases at V and 4 bases at J, with 15 bases between. The V gene's germline CDR1 is LNHDA and CDR2 SQIVND (reference sequence).

The J gene is TRBJ1-6, the V gene TRBV7-9; D is unresolved. V lost 6 bases, J lost 5 bases, and 5 bases lay in between. The V gene's germline CDR1 is SEHNR and CDR2 FQNEAQ (reference sequence). The CDR3 loop spans 12 amino acids. The CDR3 spells CASSYNNSPLHF. DNA for the CDR3: TGTGCCAGCAGTTACAATAATTCACCCCTCCACTTT. The full variable domain, rest sourced from reference TRBV7-9 and TRBJ1-6, is DTGVSQNPRHKITKRGQNVTFRCDPISEHNRLYWYRQTLGQGPEFLTYFQNEAQLEKSRLLSDRFSAERPKGSFSTLEIQRTEQGDSAMYLCASSYNNSPLHFGNGTRLTVT.

The chain links TRBV27 to TRBJ1-1; 9 nucleotides line up with TRBD1. Losses at the gene ends were 4 bases for V and 4 bases for J; bases not matched to a gene: 10. Germline V gives CDR1 MNHEY, CDR2 SMNVEV (reference sequence). This CDR3 is built from 16 residues. CDR3 sequence reads: CASSSAPGQGGTEAFF. In DNA, the CDR3 is TGTGCCAGCAGTTCCGCACCGGGACAGGGAGGCACTGAAGCTTTCTTT.

This sequence joins TRBV4-3 and TRBJ1-6; no firm D call. The V and J ends lost 1 base and 14 bases respectively, with 12 bases between them. The V gene's germline CDR1 is LGHNA and CDR2 YSLEER. This CDR3 has 13 amino acids. The CDR3 region is CASSQVSGTTLHF. For the CDR3, the DNA is TGCGCCAGCAGCCAAGTTTCCGGTACGACCCTCCACTTT.

V gene TRBV7-9 combines with J gene TRBJ2-3; D may correspond to TRBD1 or TRBD2 (7 bases each). The V gene lost 3 bases and the J gene lost 0 bases, with 16 bases spanning the gap. The CDR3 runs 17 residues. The germline gives CDR1 SEHNR, CDR2 FQNEAQ (reference sequence). The CDR3: CASSLRETGMSTDTQYF. The CDR3 DNA follows: TGTGCCAGCAGCTTGCGGGAGACAGGGATGAGCACAGATACGCAGTATTTT.

The chain joins TRBV5-1 to TRBJ2-7; D remains ambiguous. This CDR3 has 15 residues. Germline V lookup: CDR1 SGHRS, CDR2 YFSETQ. Trimming stripped 2 bases from V and 2 bases from J, with 14 bases between. CDR3 loop: CASSLWGRVTYEQYF. Written as DNA, the CDR3 is TGCGCCAGCAGCTTATGGGGTAGGGTGACCTACGAGCAGTACTTC. Filled out from reference TRBV5-1 and TRBJ2-7, the complete variable domain reads KAGVTQTPRYLIKTRGQQVTLSCSPISGHRSVSWYQQTPGQGLQFLFEYFSETQRNKGNFPGRFSGRQFSNSRSEMNVSTLELGDSALYLCASSLWGRVTYEQYFGPGTRLTVT.